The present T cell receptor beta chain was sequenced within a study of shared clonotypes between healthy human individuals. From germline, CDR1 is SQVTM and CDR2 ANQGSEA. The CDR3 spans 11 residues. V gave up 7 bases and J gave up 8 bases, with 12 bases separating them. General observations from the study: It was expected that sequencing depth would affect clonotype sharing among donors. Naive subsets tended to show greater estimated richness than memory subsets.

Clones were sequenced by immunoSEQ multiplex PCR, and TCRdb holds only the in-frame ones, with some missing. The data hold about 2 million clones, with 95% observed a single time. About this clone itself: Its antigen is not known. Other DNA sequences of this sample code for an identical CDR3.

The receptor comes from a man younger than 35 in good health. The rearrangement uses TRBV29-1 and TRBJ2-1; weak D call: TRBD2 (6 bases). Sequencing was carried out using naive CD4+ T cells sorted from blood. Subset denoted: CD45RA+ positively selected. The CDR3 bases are TGCAGCGCCCTGCGGGGCGATGAGCAGTTCTTC. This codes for CSALRGDEQFF.